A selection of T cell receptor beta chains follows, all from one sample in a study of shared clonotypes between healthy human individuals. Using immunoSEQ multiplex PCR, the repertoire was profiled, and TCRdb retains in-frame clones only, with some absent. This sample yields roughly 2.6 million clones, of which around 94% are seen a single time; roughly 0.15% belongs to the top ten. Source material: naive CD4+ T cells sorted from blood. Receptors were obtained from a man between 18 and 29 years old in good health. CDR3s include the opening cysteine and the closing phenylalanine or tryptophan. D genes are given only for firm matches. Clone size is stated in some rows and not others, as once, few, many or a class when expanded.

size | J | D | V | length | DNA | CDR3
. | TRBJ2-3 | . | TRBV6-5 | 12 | TGTGCCAGCAATGCTAGCGCAGATACGCAGTATTTT | CASNASADTQYF
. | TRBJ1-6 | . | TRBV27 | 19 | TGTGCCAGCAGTTTATTGCGTAAAGGGACCACTGGTCCTAATTCACCCCTCCACTTT | CASSLLRKGTTGPNSPLHF
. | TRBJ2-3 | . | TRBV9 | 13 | TGTGCCATCACCTCCAATGGGGCAGATACGCAGTATTTT | CAITSNGADTQYF
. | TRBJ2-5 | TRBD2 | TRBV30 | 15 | TGTGCCTGGACCATAGGACTAGCGGGGGGAGAGACCCAGTACTTC | CAWTIGLAGGETQYF
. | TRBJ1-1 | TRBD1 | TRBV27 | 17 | TGTGCCAGCAGTACCGGACAGGGTCCTCTTTGGGGCACTGAAGCTTTCTTT | CASSTGQGPLWGTEAFF
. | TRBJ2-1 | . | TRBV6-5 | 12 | TGTGCCAGCAGTTACTCTCCATTTGAGCAGTTCTTC | CASSYSPFEQFF
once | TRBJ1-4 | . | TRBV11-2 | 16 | TGTGCCAGCAGCTCCCGCGTGGGGCAGAATAATGAAAAACTGTTTTTT | CASSSRVGQNNEKLFF
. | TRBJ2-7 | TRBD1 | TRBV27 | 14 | TGTGCCAGCAGTTTCCTAACCACAGGGGGAGAGCAGTACTTC | CASSFLTTGGEQYF
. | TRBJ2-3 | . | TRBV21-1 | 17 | TGTGCCAGCAGCAAAGTCAACAGCGGGAGGCTCACAGATACGCAGTATTTT | CASSKVNSGRLTDTQYF
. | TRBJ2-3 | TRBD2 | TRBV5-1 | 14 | TGCGCCAGCACCCGGGGGGGCCCCCGCGATACGCAGTATTTT | CASTRGGPRDTQYF
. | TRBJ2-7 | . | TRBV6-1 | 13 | TGTGCCAGCTCTCGAGAGGGGTTTTACGAGCAGTACTTC | CASSREGFYEQYF
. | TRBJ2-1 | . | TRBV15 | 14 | TGTGCCACCAGCACGTCTTGGATAAACAATGAGCAGTTCTTC | CATSTSWINNEQFF
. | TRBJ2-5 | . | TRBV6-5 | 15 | TGTGCCAGCAGTTACAGACCCGGAACGGAAGAGACCCAGTACTTC | CASSYRPGTEETQYF
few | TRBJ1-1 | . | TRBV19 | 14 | TGTGCCAGTAGTCCTCAACAGGGTTTGGGGGAAGCTTTCTTT | CASSPQQGLGEAFF
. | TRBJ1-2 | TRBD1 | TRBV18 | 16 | TGTGCCAGCTCACTAAGTCCCGGGACAGGGGGCACTGGCTACACCTTC | CASSLSPGTGGTGYTF
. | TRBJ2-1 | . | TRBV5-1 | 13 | TGCGCCAGCAGCCCCCGAGAGGGGGGTGAGCAGTTCTTC | CASSPREGGEQFF
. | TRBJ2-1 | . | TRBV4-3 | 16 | TGCGCCAGCAGCCAAGAAGTGGACGGCTCCTACAATGAGCAGTTCTTC | CASSQEVDGSYNEQFF
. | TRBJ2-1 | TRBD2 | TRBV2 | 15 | TGTGCCAGCAATTTACTAGCGGGAGGCTACAATGAGCAGTTCTTC | CASNLLAGGYNEQFF
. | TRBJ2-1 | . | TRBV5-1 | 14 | TGCGCCAGCAGCTTGGCGGGCCGGGGAAATGAGCAGTTCTTC | CASSLAGRGNEQFF
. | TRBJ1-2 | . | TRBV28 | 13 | TGTGCCAGCAGTTCCGACAAGATAGGAGGCTACACCTTC | CASSSDKIGGYTF
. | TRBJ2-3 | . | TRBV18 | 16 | TGTGCCAGCTCACCAATGCAGACCATCTCTGAGGATACGCAGTATTTT | CASSPMQTISEDTQYF
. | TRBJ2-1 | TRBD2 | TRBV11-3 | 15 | TGTGCCAGCAGCCAGGGGACTAGCTCCTACAATGAGCAGTTCTTC | CASSQGTSSYNEQFF
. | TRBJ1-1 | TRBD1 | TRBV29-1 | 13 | TGCAGCGTGGACAGGGGTATGAACACTGAAGCTTTCTTT | CSVDRGMNTEAFF
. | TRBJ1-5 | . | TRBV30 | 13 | TGTGCCCGGAGTGTAGATAGCAATCAGCCCCAGCATTTT | CARSVDSNQPQHF
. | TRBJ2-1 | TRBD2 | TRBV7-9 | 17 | TGTGCCAGCAGCTCCCGGTGGGGGGGTTTCTCCTACAATGAGCAGTTCTTC | CASSSRWGGFSYNEQFF
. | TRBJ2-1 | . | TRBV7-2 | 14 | TGTGCCAGCAGCCAAACCGGGACTCACAATGAGCAGTTCTTC | CASSQTGTHNEQFF
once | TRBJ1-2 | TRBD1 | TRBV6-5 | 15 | TGTGCCAGCAGTTACTCGTCCAGGGGGCAAGAGGGCTACACCTTC | CASSYSSRGQEGYTF
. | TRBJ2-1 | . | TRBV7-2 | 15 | TGTGCCAGCAGCTTAGAGGCTACCTCCTACAATGAGCAGTTCTTC | CASSLEATSYNEQFF
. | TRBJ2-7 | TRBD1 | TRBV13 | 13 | TGTGCCAGCAGCCGTACAGGGGACCACGAGCAGTACTTC | CASSRTGDHEQYF
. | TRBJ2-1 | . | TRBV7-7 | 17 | . | CASSLLYGCDYPGEQFF
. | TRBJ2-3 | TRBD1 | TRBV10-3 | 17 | TGTGCCATCAGTGAGCTCTTAGGGGGCGGTATATCAGATACGCAGTATTTT | CAISELLGGGISDTQYF
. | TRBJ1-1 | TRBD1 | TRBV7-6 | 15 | TGTGCCAGCAAGCAGGGACAGGGGGGGAACACTGAAGCTTTCTTT | CASKQGQGGNTEAFF
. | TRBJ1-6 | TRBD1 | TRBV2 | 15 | TGTGCCAGCAGGGGACAGCAAATATATAATTCACCCCTCCACTTT | CASRGQQIYNSPLHF
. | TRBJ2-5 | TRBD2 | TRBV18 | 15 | TGTGCCAGCTCACCGCGGACTAGCGGTCAAGAGACCCAGTACTTC | CASSPRTSGQETQYF
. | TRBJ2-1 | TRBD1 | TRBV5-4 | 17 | TGTGCCAGCAGCACCGGGACAGGAGGCCCTCGATACAATGAGCAGTTCTTC | CASSTGTGGPRYNEQFF
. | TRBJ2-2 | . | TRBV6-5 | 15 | TGTGCCAGCTCTTCGGAACCGGCGAACACCGGGGAGCTGTTTTTT | CASSSEPANTGELFF
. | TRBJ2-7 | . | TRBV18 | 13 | TGTGCCAGCTCCTGGGGAGAGGTGGGGGAGCAGTACTTC | CASSWGEVGEQYF
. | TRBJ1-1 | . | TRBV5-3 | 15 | TGTGCCAGAAGCCCGGAGGCAGGTTTGAACACTGAAGCTTTCTTT | CARSPEAGLNTEAFF
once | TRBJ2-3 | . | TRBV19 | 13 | TGTGCCAGTAGTAAAAGGGACACAGATACGCAGTATTTT | CASSKRDTDTQYF
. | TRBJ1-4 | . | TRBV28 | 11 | TGTGCCAGCAGGAGTGGTGAAAAACTGTTTTTT | CASRSGEKLFF
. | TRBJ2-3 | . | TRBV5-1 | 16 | TGCGCCAGCAGCCTCGATGCGGGAAGGTCCACAGATACGCAGTATTTT | CASSLDAGRSTDTQYF
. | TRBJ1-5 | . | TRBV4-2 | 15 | TGTGCCAGCAGCCAAGATGGGGAGGGCAATCAGCCCCAGCATTTT | CASSQDGEGNQPQHF
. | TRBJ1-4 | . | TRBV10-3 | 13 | TGTGCCATCGCCGGGGCGGTAGAGGAAAAACTGTTTTTT | CAIAGAVEEKLFF
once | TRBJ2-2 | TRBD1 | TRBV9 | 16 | TGTGCCAGCAGCGTCCGGACAGGCACGAACACCGGGGAGCTGTTTTTT | CASSVRTGTNTGELFF
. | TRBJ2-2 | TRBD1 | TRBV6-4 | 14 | TGTGCCAGCAGCGGACAGGAGGACACCGGGGAGCTGTTTTTT | CASSGQEDTGELFF
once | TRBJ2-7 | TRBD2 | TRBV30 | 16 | TGTGCCTGTGCCGGGACTAGCGGGAGAGGGCTCAGCGAGCAGTACTTC | CACAGTSGRGLSEQYF
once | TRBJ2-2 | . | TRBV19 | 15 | TGTGCCAGTAGTGGAGGCCCCCGGGACACCGGGGAGCTGTTTTTT | CASSGGPRDTGELFF
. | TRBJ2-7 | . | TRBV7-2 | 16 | TGTGCCAGCAGCTTAGGAGTAGGTAGCGGCCCCTACGAGCAGTACTTC | CASSLGVGSGPYEQYF
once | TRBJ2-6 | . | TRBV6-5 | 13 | TGTGCCAGCAGTTACGCCCCCGGGACCGTCCTGACTTTC | CASSYAPGTVLTF
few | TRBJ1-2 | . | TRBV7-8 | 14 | TGTGCCAGCAGACGTCTCACAGGGAACTATGGCTACACCTTC | CASRRLTGNYGYTF
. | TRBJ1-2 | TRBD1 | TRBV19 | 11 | TGTGCCAGTGGACAGGGAGGTGGCTACACCTTC | CASGQGGGYTF
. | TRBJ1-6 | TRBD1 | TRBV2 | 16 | TGTGCCAGCAGTGACACAGGGGGCGGTAATAATTCACCCCTCCACTTT | CASSDTGGGNNSPLHF
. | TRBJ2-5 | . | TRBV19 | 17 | TGTGCCAGTAGTCTGGGTCTAGGACTCCTACCTGAAGAGACCCAGTACTTC | CASSLGLGLLPEETQYF